This is a list of T cell receptor beta chains from one sample in a study of molecular identifiers for immune sequencing clone quantification. TCRdb fed the PCR reads into MiXCR, producing one record per CDR3 protein. In the table there are a few hundred thousand distinct CDR3 sequences, roughly a quarter of which are singletons. The specimen sequenced was naive CD8+ T cells from blood, with Jurkat cell RNA spiked in. The receptors stem from a human donor in good health. Some libraries in this study had Jurkat cell RNA spiked in. The conserved cysteine and the conserved F or W are not part of the CDR3 here. D genes are given only for firm matches.

d_gene: .; v_gene: TRBV13; CDR3aa: ASSSQTGREKLF
d_gene: .; v_gene: TRBV9; CDR3aa: ASSPTASNNYGYT
d_gene: .; v_gene: TRBV25-1; CDR3aa: ASRGAVNGEQY
d_gene: .; v_gene: TRBV7-9; CDR3aa: ASSHRDKEGYEQY
d_gene: .; v_gene: TRBV15; CDR3aa: ATGGLGTGELF
d_gene: TRBD2; v_gene: TRBV20-1; CDR3aa: SARSERLAVTGELF
d_gene: .; v_gene: TRBV28; CDR3aa: ARRPARRSSAPY
d_gene: .; v_gene: TRBV5-1; CDR3aa: ASSEDTPGVYGANVLI
d_gene: .; v_gene: TRBV7-9; CDR3aa: AGSLKTGPSYEQY
d_gene: TRBD1; v_gene: TRBV9; CDR3aa: ASSTSGGRVYEQY
d_gene: .; v_gene: TRBV29-1; CDR3aa: SVEEAGGTYERY
d_gene: .; v_gene: TRBV27; CDR3aa: ASSFAGFEQY
d_gene: .; v_gene: TRBV18; CDR3aa: ASSPPVDEAQY
d_gene: .; v_gene: TRBV30; CDR3aa: AWRPPPALAKNIQY
d_gene: .; v_gene: TRBV6-5; CDR3aa: ASSFEMRWNEQF
d_gene: .; v_gene: TRBV2; CDR3aa: ASSEGGEGNTEAF
d_gene: .; v_gene: TRBV4-1; CDR3aa: ASRGTAELGSPLH
d_gene: .; v_gene: TRBV29-1; CDR3aa: SVEASGPEAF
d_gene: .; v_gene: TRBV5-6; CDR3aa: ASSIGPLATNYGYT
d_gene: TRBD1; v_gene: TRBV20-1; CDR3aa: SATGTGTQETQY
d_gene: .; v_gene: TRBV13; CDR3aa: ASSARHFNEQF
d_gene: .; v_gene: TRBV12-3/TRBV12-4; CDR3aa: ASSLLAYTEAF
d_gene: TRBD2; v_gene: TRBV29-1; CDR3aa: SVEARLAGEQF
d_gene: .; v_gene: TRBV2; CDR3aa: ASNPEDEPQH
d_gene: .; v_gene: TRBV12-3/TRBV12-4; CDR3aa: ASSSFGSNGAPGIQY
d_gene: .; v_gene: TRBV4-3; CDR3aa: ASSQDRNSYEQY